The clone carrying this T cell receptor (beta chain) was found a few times. Its cognate antigen is unknown. The data derive from a study of T cell repertoires in cytomegalovirus infection. At the level of the study: Public signatures in TCR beta pointed to CMV infection and matching HLA type.

The CDR3 is 15 residues long. CDR1 is SEHNR and CDR2 is FQNEAQ in the germline V gene (reference sequence). V lost 5 bases and J 0 bases, leaving 12 bases between the germline ends. TCRdb re-called the reads with MiXCR, one entry per CDR3 protein. Found here are nearly 650,000 distinct CDR3 sequences, around 24% of them singletons; the top ten hold less than 9.5%. Study outcomes and limitations: Carriage of CMV together with the relevant HLA was identifiable through cumulative public TCR beta family frequency. The ex vivo response was dominated by HLA-C-restricted CMV-specific TCR beta clonotypes.

The chain recombines TRBV7-9 with TRBJ2-3; D is undetermined. The sequenced sample was CD8+ T cells from PBMCs. The origin of this receptor is a human donor in good health (CMV status not recorded). Some clones in this sample may be carry-over from other donors' samples. The CDR3 nucleotides read TGTGCCAGCAGCCCGGAGAGAACTAGCACAGATACGCAGTATTTT. Its protein product is CASSPERTSTDTQYF. The full variable domain, in which reference TRBV7-9 and TRBJ2-3 provide the parts outside the CDR3, is DTGVSQNPRHKITKRGQNVTFRCDPISEHNRLYWYRQTLGQGPEFLTYFQNEAQLEKSRLLSDRFSAERPKGSFSTLEIQRTEQGDSAMYLCASSPERTSTDTQYFGPGTRLTVL.